This T cell receptor beta chain comes out of a study of shared clonotypes between healthy human individuals. An even split of each subset's genomic DNA across several immunoSEQ plates was performed. Some clones are missing from TCRdb's copy, which holds only in-frame ones; the method was immunoSEQ multiplex PCR. The table shows roughly 2,500,000 clones, with more than 85% occurring only once. The clonotype was recovered from a young man in good health. Some clones in this sample may be carry-over from other donors' samples. Source material: naive CD4+ T cells from PBMCs. Subset given: CD45RA+ positively selected.

This CDR3 is CASSVDLGGQPQHF. CDR3 sequence (DNA): TGTGCCAGCAGCGTAGATTTGGGGGGTCAGCCCCAGCATTTT. This sequence joins TRBV9 and TRBJ1-5, with D maybe TRBD1 (5 bases). This CDR3 is built from 14 residues. Trimming shortened V by 0 bases and J by 6 bases, and 10 bases separated the two germline ends. Looked up from germline, CDR1 is SGDLS and CDR2 is YYNGEE.